These 20 T cell receptor beta chains originate from one sample sequenced in a study of blood T cells in healthy people across ages. Combining a sample-barcoded 5' primer with a J-beta primer mix, a second PCR ran for roughly 6 to 12 cycles. MiXCR, run by TCRdb on the 5' RACE reads, gives a single entry per CDR3 protein. The sample includes 600,000 to 800,000 distinct CDR3 sequences, roughly half of them seen just once. Specimen: blood. These receptors were collected from a woman aged 80 or over in good health.

This clonotype was picked up one time. The rearrangement uses TRBV6-6 and TRBJ2-1; D is possibly TRBD2 (6 bases). The J call may be faulty, since TRBJ2-7 better matches the DNA end. CDR3 length: 15 amino acids. Germline-derived CDR1 and CDR2 are MNHNY and SVGAGI (reference sequence). Here the CDR3 DNA reads TGTGCCAGCAGTCCCCTGGCGGGGACTGACTACGAGCAGTACTTC. This gives the protein CASSPLAGTDYEQYF.

Of note for this clonotype: Being one base from a much bigger clone, this may be a read error. The V call is TRBV5-1, the J call TRBJ2-5; D is possibly TRBD1 or TRBD2 (5 bases each). The V gene's germline CDR1 is SGHRS and CDR2 YFSETQ. This CDR3 region has 14 residues. CDR3 DNA: TGCGCCAACAGCCTGTTAACGAGGGGAGAGACCCAGTACTTC. It translates to CANSLLTRGETQYF.

There are a few counts of this clonotype. A much bigger clone sits one base away, suggesting this may be a read error. This chain joins TRBV12-3 or TRBV12-4 and TRBJ2-5; D unclear. With the DNA end fitting TRBJ2-7 better, the J assignment may be wrong. This CDR3 has 13 residues. The CDR3 bases are TGTGCCAGCAGTGTAGCAGGCCCCTACGAGCAGTACTTC. Its translation: CASSVAGPYEQYF.

This chain joins TRBV5-1 and TRBJ2-4; D might be TRBD2 (6 bases). Judging by the DNA end, TRBJ2-7 fits better; the J call may be wrong. Germline lookup yields CDR1 SGHRS and CDR2 YFSETQ. CDR3 length equals 12 residues. CDR3 DNA sequence: TGCGCCAGCGGGGAGGCAGGGTACGAGCAGTACTTC. Residues: CASGEAGYEQYF.

CDR3 sequence (DNA): TGTGCCAGCAGTCCCGGACAGGCAACTAATGAAAAACTGTTTTTT. It encodes CASSPGQATNEKLFF. V usage is TRBV28 and J usage is TRBJ1-4; TRBD1 aligns across 7 bases. V shed 5 bases, J shed 0 bases, and the junction held 3 bases outside the gene matches. Germline CDR1 MDHEN, CDR2 SYDVKM. The CDR3 extends over 15 amino acids.

The chain carries TRBV20-1 and TRBJ2-3, with D possibly being TRBD2 (5 bases). This CDR3 spans 15 amino acids. CDR1 is DFQATT and CDR2 is SNEGSKA in the germline V gene (reference sequence). Trimming took 3 bases from V and 0 from J, leaving 13 bases between them. The CDR3 sequence: CSARDFRASTDTQYF. In DNA form, the CDR3 reads TGCAGTGCTAGGGACTTTCGAGCTAGCACAGATACGCAGTATTTT.

The chain couples TRBV20-1 to TRBJ2-7, with 7 bases that match TRBD2. The CDR3 runs 19 residues. The germline V gene has CDR1 DFQATT and CDR2 SNEGSKA (reference sequence). Losses at the gene ends were 3 bases for V and 3 bases for J; bases not matched to a gene: 23. The CDR3 sequence is CSARKGAGTHLSRYYEQYF. The DNA of the CDR3 is TGCAGTGCTAGGAAAGGAGCGGGGACTCACCTAAGCCGGTACTACGAGCAGTACTTC.

CDR3 nucleotides: TGTGCCAGCAGCTCGGAGGGCGGCAGGTACCAAGAGACCCAGTACTTC. It specifies CASSSEGGRYQETQYF. This chain uses TRBV7-2 with TRBJ2-5; tentative D call: TRBD2 (6 bases). The CDR3 is 16 residues long. Looked up from germline, CDR1 is SGHTA and CDR2 is FQGNSA. Between the trimmed V and J ends, which lost 4 bases and 0 bases, there was a span of 15 bases. The whole variable domain, filled in from reference TRBV7-2 and TRBJ2-5, reads GAGVSQSPSNKVTEKGKDVELRCDPISGHTALYWYRQSLGQGLEFLIYFQGNSAPDKSGLPSDRFSAERTGGSVSTLTIQRTQQEDSAVYLCASSSEGGRYQETQYFGPGTRLLVL.

Comments on this clonotype: Given a much more abundant clone one base away, this may be a read error. The V call is TRBV6-6, the J call TRBJ2-1; TRBD2 might be the D (6 bases). CDR3 length: 15 residues. Germline-derived CDR1 and CDR2 are MNHNY and SVGAGI (reference sequence). CDR3 protein: CDSSKSGVSYNEQFF. The CDR3 DNA follows: TGTGACAGCAGTAAATCGGGAGTCTCCTACAATGAGCAGTTCTTC.

The chain recombines TRBV27 with TRBJ1-2, with D perhaps TRBD1 (5 bases). CDR1 MNHEY and CDR2 SMNVEV come from the germline V gene (reference sequence). The CDR3 consists of 13 residues. V was shortened by 6 bases and J by 6 bases, with 14 bases between the two germline ends. CDR3 sequence: CASRGGRDHGYTF. CDR3 nucleotide sequence: TGTGCCAGCAGGGGCGGCAGGGATCATGGCTACACCTTC.

This clonotype was found a few times. The chain is built from TRBV5-1 and TRBJ2-2; D possibly corresponds to TRBD2 (6 bases). Trimming took 6 bases from V and 7 from J, leaving 13 bases between them. Germline CDR1 reads SGHRS; CDR2 reads YFSETQ. CDR3 length: 13 residues. CDR3 amino acids: CASTEPGGGELFF. The CDR3 DNA reads as TGCGCCAGCACCGAGCCCGGGGGCGGGGAGCTGTTTTTT. Based on the CDR3 plus reference TRBV5-1 and TRBJ2-2, the full variable domain is KAGVTQTPRYLIKTRGQQVTLSCSPISGHRSVSWYQQTPGQGLQFLFEYFSETQRNKGNFPGRFSGRQFSNSRSEMNVSTLELGDSALYLCASTEPGGGELFFGEGSRLTVL.

The chain links TRBV4-1 to TRBJ2-2, with D possibly matching TRBD2 (5 bases). This CDR3 contains 14 residues. Trimming stripped 4 bases from V and 5 bases from J, with 11 bases between. Germline CDR1 and CDR2: MGHRA and YSYEKL. Here the CDR3 reads CASSLGRETGELFF. The CDR3 nucleotides are TGCGCCAGCAGCCTAGGACGGGAAACCGGGGAGCTGTTTTTT.

This clonotype was seen a few times. V and J are TRBV27 and TRBJ2-5, with TRBD2 matching 9 bases. Germline V gene lookup returns CDR1 MNHEY and CDR2 SMNVEV (reference sequence). V was clipped by 4 bases and J by 11 bases; unmatched bases: 14. The CDR3 runs 15 residues. In DNA form, the CDR3 reads TGTGCCAGCAGTTCTCCGAGGAGCGGGAGGCGTGAGCAGTACTTC. Translated, it gives CASSSPRSGRREQYF.

This clonotype was observed once. The V and J genes are TRBV4-1 and TRBJ2-5, with unresolved D. The V and J ends lost 0 bases and 11 bases respectively, with 13 bases between them. Per germline, CDR1 MGHRA and CDR2 YSYEKL. The CDR3 sequence is 13 residues long. Written as DNA, the CDR3 is TGCGCCAGCAGCCAAGAAGGATCCATGGAGCAGTACTTC. Translating gives CASSQEGSMEQYF.

Concerning this clonotype: One junction end disagrees with the germline gene, perhaps due to a read error. The chain has TRBV24-1 and TRBJ1-2; the D gene is possibly TRBD1 (5 bases). This CDR3 comprises 14 residues. Germline V gene sequence: CDR1 KGHDR, CDR2 SFDVKD. This CDR3 is CATSDQGLIYGCTF. DNA for the CDR3: TGTGCCACCAGTGATCAGGGCCTGATCTATGGCTGCACCTTC.

This sequence joins TRBV6-2 or TRBV6-3 and TRBJ2-1, with TRBD1 matching over 8 bases. The CDR3 sequence is 12 residues long. J was trimmed by 9 bases and V by 5 bases; bases with no gene match: 3. Germline CDR1 and CDR2: MNHEY and SVGEGT. CDR3 DNA sequence: TGTGCCAGCAGTGGGACAGGAATTGAGCAGTTCTTC. Translating it yields CASSGTGIEQFF.

This clonotype showed up many times. This chain uses TRBV29-1 with TRBJ2-3; TRBD1 aligns across 8 bases. V dropped 5 bases and J dropped 4; count of bases not matched to a gene: 5. Germline V lookup: CDR1 SQVTM, CDR2 ANQGSEA. The CDR3 contains 13 residues. The CDR3 here is CSVRTGKADTQYF. In nucleotides, the CDR3 is TGCAGCGTTAGGACAGGGAAAGCAGATACGCAGTATTTT.

The chain uses TRBV7-3 and TRBJ2-1; tentatively, D is TRBD1 (5 bases). V was shortened by 1 base and J by 2 bases, with 9 bases between the two germline ends. This CDR3 is built from 15 residues. Germline CDR1 is SGHTA and CDR2 is FQGTGA. The CDR3 bases are TGTGCCAGCAGCTTAAGTCAGGGCCCCTACAATGAGCAGTTCTTC. It codes for CASSLSQGPYNEQFF.

The chain couples TRBV5-1 to TRBJ2-3, with unresolved D. This CDR3 region has 15 residues. The V gene's germline CDR1 is SGHRS and CDR2 YFSETQ. The V and J ends lost 4 bases and 2 bases respectively, with 14 bases between them. CDR3 coding DNA: TGCGCCAGCAGCGCGATCTGGGGAAACACAGATACGCAGTATTTT. This sequence encodes CASSAIWGNTDTQYF.

The chain links TRBV20-1 to TRBJ2-4; D perhaps matches TRBD2 (6 bases). The J call may be wrong; the DNA end is better matched by TRBJ2-5. Per the germline V gene, CDR1 is DFQATT and CDR2 is SNEGSKA (reference sequence). The CDR3 is 15 amino acids. CDR3 residues: CSAPLLPGSQETQYF. CDR3 bases: TGCAGTGCCCCCCTCTTGCCCGGGAGTCAAGAGACCCAGTACTTC.